The 20 T cell receptor beta chains presented below share a single source sample, sequenced in a study of somatic mutations in cytotoxic T cells in rheumatoid arthritis. The method was immunoSEQ multiplex PCR; TCRdb's version includes in-frame clones alone and lacks a portion of them. The sample lists about 11,000 clones; approximately 80% were seen once. The source material was CD8+ T cells sorted from blood. The source is a woman aged 55-75 years with rheumatoid arthritis.

V usage is TRBV9 and J usage is TRBJ2-1; D call uncertain. Looked up from germline, CDR1 is SGDLS and CDR2 is YYNGEE. V was pared by 2 bases and J by 5 bases, with 5 bases between. The CDR3 contains 12 residues. The CDR3 DNA reads TGTGCCAGCAGCGTTGGCCACAATGAGCAGTTCTTC. It is translated as CASSVGHNEQFF. The whole variable domain, remainder taken from reference TRBV9 and TRBJ2-1, is DSGVTQTPKHLITATGQRVTLRCSPRSGDLSVYWYQQSLDQGLQFLIQYYNGEERAKGNILERFSAQQFPDLHSELNLSSLELGDSALYFCASSVGHNEQFFGPGTRLTVL.

This sequence joins TRBV18 and TRBJ2-7; 10 nucleotides align to TRBD2. Trimming took 0 bases from V and 3 from J; bases not matched to a gene: 11. The CDR3 consists of 18 residues. Germline V CDR1 and CDR2: KGHSH, LQKENI. CDR3 residues: CASSPPLEEREGFYEQYF. The CDR3, as DNA: TGTGCCAGCTCACCACCGTTGGAGGAGCGGGAGGGGTTCTACGAGCAGTACTTC. The full variable domain, with the rest looked up from reference TRBV18 and TRBJ2-7, is NAGVMQNPRHLVRRRGQEARLRCSPMKGHSHVYWYRQLPEEGLKFMVYLQKENIIDESGMPKERFSAEFPKEGPSILRIQQVVRGDSAAYFCASSPPLEEREGFYEQYFGPGTRLTVT.

The chain combines TRBV9 with TRBJ2-3, with 7 bases that match TRBD1. The CDR3 runs 14 residues. The trim removed 4 bases at V and 9 bases at J, leaving 11 bases unmatched. Per germline, CDR1 SGDLS and CDR2 YYNGEE. The CDR3 sequence is CASSSGQSPLTQYF. The CDR3 DNA sequence: TGTGCCAGCAGCTCGGGACAGAGCCCACTCACGCAGTATTTT. Supplemented by reference TRBV9 and TRBJ2-3, the full variable domain reads DSGVTQTPKHLITATGQRVTLRCSPRSGDLSVYWYQQSLDQGLQFLIQYYNGEERAKGNILERFSAQQFPDLHSELNLSSLELGDSALYFCASSSGQSPLTQYFGPGTRLTVL.

The chain is built from TRBV2 and TRBJ1-6; D gene unclear. This CDR3 is 16 amino acids long. The germline V gene has CDR1 SNHLY and CDR2 FYNNEI. V was shortened by 3 bases and J by 8 bases, with 17 bases between the two germline ends. This CDR3 reads CASSDQWTVGDSPLHF. The CDR3 region has the DNA TGTGCCAGCAGTGATCAATGGACGGTCGGGGATTCACCCCTCCACTTT.

This chain uses TRBV28 with TRBJ1-1; 7 positions agree with TRBD1. V lost 6 bases to trimming and J lost 0 bases; unmatched junction nucleotides: 19. The CDR3 totals 19 residues. Germline lookup yields CDR1 MDHEN and CDR2 SYDVKM. DNA of the CDR3: TGTGCCAGCAGCACGACAAGCCTTACAGGGGTCGGGATGAACACTGAAGCTTTCTTT. Translating it yields CASSTTSLTGVGMNTEAFF.

The chain carries TRBV9 and TRBJ2-4; 7 bases are shared with TRBD1. The CDR3 spans 13 residues. The V gene's germline CDR1 is SGDLS and CDR2 YYNGEE. The ends lost 0 bases at V and 6 bases at J; junction bases unmatched: 0. In DNA, the CDR3 is TGTGCCAGCAGCGTAGGACAGGGAAACATTCAGTACTTC. This translates into CASSVGQGNIQYF.

The chain uses TRBV7-2 and TRBJ2-1, with TRBD2 identical over 7 bases. In germline, CDR1 is SGHTA, CDR2 FQGNSA. J gave up 1 base and V 5 bases, and 8 bases lay outside the gene matches. The CDR3 has 16 residues. The CDR3 spells CASSRPGGSSYNEQFF. In nucleotides, the CDR3 is TGTGCCAGCAGCCGCCCCGGGGGGAGTTCCTACAATGAGCAGTTCTTC.

This clone was seen only a few times. The chain combines TRBV30 with TRBJ2-7; TRBD1 is a possible D gene (6 bases). This CDR3 spans 14 amino acids. Trimming left V 2 bases short and J 3 bases short, with 14 bases between. Germline V gene data show CDR1 as GTSNPN and CDR2 as SVGIG (reference sequence). The chain's CDR3 is CAWSLTGTLYEQYF. CDR3 nucleotide sequence: TGTGCCTGGAGTCTAACGGGGACACTCTACGAGCAGTACTTC.

The sample holds one count of this clone. The chain carries TRBV7-9 and TRBJ1-1; D is uncertain. V lost 0 bases and J lost 8, with 13 bases in between. This CDR3 has 14 residues. CDR1 SEHNR and CDR2 FQNEAQ come from the germline V gene (reference sequence). CDR3 protein: CASSLADNRIEAFF. The CDR3 DNA reads as TGTGCCAGCAGCTTAGCCGACAACCGGATAGAAGCTTTCTTT.

V usage is TRBV25-1 and J usage is TRBJ1-1; D might be TRBD1 (5 bases). The CDR3 loop spans 13 amino acids. V was cut by 6 bases and J by 7 bases, with 15 bases left in between. In germline, CDR1 is MGHDK, CDR2 SYGVNS. The CDR3 nucleotides are TGTGCCAGCAGACCACTTGTGGGGCTTGAAGCTTTCTTT. Protein product: CASRPLVGLEAFF.

This clone was seen more than once but under ten times. The chain is built from TRBV7-9 and TRBJ2-2, with D perhaps matching TRBD2 (6 bases). The ends were cut back, 5 bases at V and 1 base at J, with 17 bases in the middle. Germline V CDR1 and CDR2: SEHNR, FQNEAQ (reference sequence). This CDR3 has 17 amino acids. CDR3 DNA sequence: TGTGCCAGCAGCCTTTCGGGACTGACGCTGAACACCGGGGAGCTGTTTTTT. This sequence encodes CASSLSGLTLNTGELFF. The full variable domain, in which reference TRBV7-9 and TRBJ2-2 provide the parts outside the CDR3, is DTGVSQNPRHKITKRGQNVTFRCDPISEHNRLYWYRQTLGQGPEFLTYFQNEAQLEKSRLLSDRFSAERPKGSFSTLEIQRTEQGDSAMYLCASSLSGLTLNTGELFFGEGSRLTVL.

This clone was seen a few times. V gene TRBV4-1 combines with J gene TRBJ2-1; the match to TRBD2 covers 8 bases. V was clipped by 2 bases and J by 12 bases; unmatched bases: 12. This CDR3 comprises 15 residues. Per germline, CDR1 MGHRA and CDR2 YSYEKL. The CDR3 loop reads CASSQPGLRAGGQFF. In DNA, the CDR3 is TGCGCCAGCAGCCAACCTGGGCTGCGGGCGGGAGGGCAGTTCTTC.

V gene TRBV5-5 combines with J gene TRBJ2-2; D might be TRBD2 (6 bases). The CDR3 sequence is 14 residues long. Germline CDR1 SGHKS, CDR2 YYEKEE (reference sequence). Between the trimmed V and J ends, which lost 2 bases and 7 bases, there was a span of 12 bases. The CDR3, as DNA: TGTGCCAGCAGCTTTTGGCAGGGAGGCGGGGAGCTGTTTTTT. It specifies CASSFWQGGGELFF.

This rearrangement joins TRBV19 to TRBJ2-1; D unclear. The V and J ends lost 4 bases and 6 bases respectively, with 7 bases between them. The CDR3 has 12 amino acids. Germline V lookup: CDR1 LNHDA, CDR2 SQIVND (reference sequence). CDR3 in DNA: TGTGCCAGTAGTAGTTACTCCAATGAGCAGTTCTTC. It translates to CASSSYSNEQFF.

The V call is TRBV9, the J call TRBJ2-3; the D gene is possibly TRBD2 (5 bases). The CDR3 is 14 residues long. Germline V gives CDR1 SGDLS, CDR2 YYNGEE. Trimming took 0 bases from V and 0 from J, leaving 5 bases between them. The CDR3 DNA reads TGTGCCAGCAGCGTAGGCGGGAGCACAGATACGCAGTATTTT. Residues: CASSVGGSTDTQYF. Supplemented by reference TRBV9 and TRBJ2-3, the full variable domain reads DSGVTQTPKHLITATGQRVTLRCSPRSGDLSVYWYQQSLDQGLQFLIQYYNGEERAKGNILERFSAQQFPDLHSELNLSSLELGDSALYFCASSVGGSTDTQYFGPGTRLTVL.

This clone came up once. The chain has TRBV14 and TRBJ2-5, with D maybe TRBD1 (7 bases). The CDR3 is made up of 16 amino acids. Germline V CDR1 and CDR2: SGHDN, FVKESK. V gave up 1 base and J gave up 5 bases, with 17 bases separating them. The DNA of the CDR3 is TGTGCCAGCAGCCAAGGTGGAGGGGGCTTGGCCGAGACCCAGTACTTC. It encodes CASSQGGGGLAETQYF.

The chain employs TRBV19 and TRBJ1-2, with D perhaps matching TRBD1 (5 bases). Germline V lookup: CDR1 LNHDA, CDR2 SQIVND (reference sequence). This CDR3 is built from 13 residues. V lost 11 bases, J lost 2 bases, and 15 bases lay in between. The CDR3 loop reads CASGQGRNYGYTF. CDR3 nucleotides: TGTGCCTCAGGGCAGGGCAGAAACTATGGCTACACCTTC.

This clone has a handful of counts. This rearrangement joins TRBV5-6 to TRBJ2-7; 7 bases match TRBD2. Germline loops: CDR1 SGHDT, CDR2 YYEEEE. The CDR3 has 14 residues. J was trimmed by 5 bases and V by 0 bases; bases with no gene match: 5. DNA for the CDR3: TGTGCCAGCAGCTTGGGACTAGCTTCCCACGAGCAGTACTTC. It translates to CASSLGLASHEQYF.

This clone was detected a few times. CDR3 region: CASSLTGEAYEQYF. The CDR3 nucleotides read TGTGCCAGCAGCTTGACAGGGGAAGCCTACGAGCAGTACTTC. This rearrangement joins TRBV13 to TRBJ2-7, with 8 bases lining up with TRBD1. Unmatched junction bases numbered 3, after V lost 3 bases and J lost 2 bases. The CDR3 is 14 amino acids. Germline values: CDR1 PRHDT, CDR2 FYEKMQ (reference sequence).

The rearrangement uses TRBV28 and TRBJ2-7; TRBD1 matches at 8 bases. V was clipped by 6 bases and J by 2 bases; unmatched bases: 6. This CDR3 contains 14 residues. Germline CDR1 MDHEN, CDR2 SYDVKM. The CDR3: CASSPGTGPYEQYF. The CDR3, as DNA: TGTGCCAGCAGCCCAGGGACAGGACCCTACGAGCAGTACTTC.